Each of the 4 T cell receptor beta chains below was sequenced from the same sample in a study of blood T cell repertoires in COVID-19. Some clones are missing from TCRdb's copy, which holds only in-frame ones; the method was immunoSEQ multiplex PCR. In the table there are 150,000 to 200,000 clones, about 80% of which are singletons. Sequenced sample: PBMCs or T cells enriched from blood (not recorded which). All receptors come from a woman between 55 and 75 years old with acute COVID-19.

As DNA, the CDR3 is TGTGCCAGCTCACCGACCGGTAGCCCTCAGCCCCAGCATTTT. The encoded protein is CASSPTGSPQPQHF. This chain uses TRBV18 with TRBJ1-5, with D hard to call. V was pared by 3 bases and J by 6 bases, with 12 bases between. Germline V CDR1 and CDR2: KGHSH, LQKENI. The CDR3 is made up of 14 amino acids.

This clone was observed at least ten times. This sequence joins TRBV7-9 and TRBJ2-5; no reliable D call. Looked up from germline, CDR1 is SEHNR and CDR2 is FQNEAQ (reference sequence). This CDR3 is built from 11 residues. The ends were cut back, 5 bases at V and 7 bases at J, with 8 bases in the middle. For the CDR3, the DNA is TGTGCCAGCAGCCATTCCGGGACCCAGTACTTC. Protein sequence: CASSHSGTQYF.

This clone was counted a single time. This chain connects TRBV4-3 to TRBJ2-3; 8 nucleotides line up with TRBD2. J was trimmed by 6 bases and V by 2 bases; bases with no gene match: 7. The germline V gene has CDR1 LGHNA and CDR2 YSLEER. The CDR3 has 15 amino acids. CDR3 sequence reads: CASSQTAGVADTQYF. CDR3 DNA sequence: TGCGCCAGCAGCCAAACAGCGGGAGTGGCTGATACGCAGTATTTT.

The DNA of the CDR3 is TGTGCCAGCAGCTTCCAGGGGTCGTCCTATAATTCACCCCTCCACTTT. Residues: CASSFQGSSYNSPLHF. The chain recombines TRBV11-3 with TRBJ1-6; D possibly corresponds to TRBD1 (6 bases). CDR1 and CDR2 from the germline V gene are SGHNT and YENEEA. This CDR3 comprises 16 residues. V gave up 3 bases and J gave up 1 base, with 10 bases separating them.